This T cell receptor (beta chain) was recovered during a study of T cell repertoires in cytomegalovirus infection. Across the study: Public TCR beta signatures provided an indication of both CMV infection and a matching HLA type.

Each CDR3 protein is one row after TCRdb ran MiXCR on the reads. The table lists around 430,000 distinct CDR3 sequences, under 45% of them singletons. The table lists this clonotype with a few counts. Its antigen remains unidentified. Germline-derived CDR1 and CDR2 are MNHNY and SVGAGI (reference sequence). With V trimmed by 7 bases and J by 4 bases, 8 bases remained unmatched. The CDR3 runs to 15 residues. The sequences come from cultured PBMCs, collected from culture after CMV antigen stimulation. The chain is built from TRBV6-6 and TRBJ2-1; 9 bases are a match to TRBD2. This receptor was obtained from a human donor in good health (CMV status not recorded). Some clones in this sample may be carry-over from other donors' samples. The CDR3 nucleotides are TGTGCCAGCAACCCCGCGGGGGGGCTTTACAATGAGCAGTTCTTC. Its protein product is CASNPAGGLYNEQFF.